This T cell receptor beta chain was captured in a study of blood T cells in healthy people across ages (dated by TCRdb to 2013 to 2016). Study-level background: In model experiments, template switching captured about one uniquely barcoded TCR beta cDNA molecule for every two T cells. The study measured age-related changes in TCR beta repertoire diversity using deep sequencing normalized with unique cDNA molecular identifiers. Four age groups were formed from the donors: young (average roughly 15 years), middle-aged (around 37), aged (62) and long-lived (approximately 80). Donors of different ages were randomly distributed across sequencing lanes to avoid experimental bias. For two donors (one aged 18 to 29 and one aged 80 or older), the study analyzed two additional independent replicas of 1 million unique cDNA reads from the same blood draw. The study at large found these results: Bulk unsorted PBMC profiling prevented conclusive comparison of naive and antigen-experienced compartments. The percentage of naive T cells measured by flow cytometry correlated strongly with observed TCR beta diversity. Observed TCR beta diversity per million T cells fell roughly linearly with age, and a significant reduction was already apparent by age about 38. Total diversity estimates from one million sequenced T cells were considered lower bounds and underestimates. Because the CMV infection status of the donors was unknown, age-related changes in expanded clonotypes may potentially have been confounded. Compared with the aged group, the long-lived group had more naive CD4+ T cells, fewer expanded clones and increased TCR diversity, a pattern suggesting age selection.

Donors were a few dozen systemically healthy Caucasian individuals from Russia aged roughly 6 to 90 years. Each donor gave approximately 9.3 milliliters of peripheral blood, collected into EDTA-treated Vacutainer tubes. Ficoll-Paque density-gradient centrifugation was used to isolate PBMCs, with at least 6.5 million per sample. Total RNA was extracted from PBMCs with Trizol reagent, with at least 6 micrograms obtained per sample. Naive CD45RAhigh/CD27high T cell percentages were measured by flow cytometry on a PBMC aliquot from every donor. The germline V gene (reference sequence) provides CDR1 MNHEY and CDR2 SMNVEV. V was cut back by 2 bases and J by 6 bases, leaving a gap of 9 bases between them. From cysteine to phenylalanine, the CDR3 is 13 amino acids long. Kept here is only the CDR3 DNA, which spans 39 bases and is read in frame from base 1. Library preparation was by 5' RACE. Instrument on record: Illumina HiSeq 2500. The second PCR ran for roughly 7 to 11 cycles and used a J-beta primer mix along with a sample-barcoded 5' primer. A template-switch 5' adaptor carrying 12 random nucleotides introduced a unique molecular identifier onto each TCR beta cDNA molecule. Each sample yielded at least 3 million CDR3-containing paired-end reads. All of the RNA was converted into first-strand cDNA using the Mint cDNA synthesis kit, with a TRBC-specific oligonucleotide serving as the primer. After uracil-DNA glycosylase treatment, a first 18-cycle PCR used universal primers M1SS and BC2_uni_R on all cDNA. Concerning the study's data processing: Each sample was normalized by randomly selecting 1 million high-quality reads, each carrying a distinct molecular identifier. Reads sharing molecular identifiers were discarded rather than binned into consensus sequences. MiTCR, with a Q25 quality threshold and the strictest error-elimination algorithm, was used for CDR3 identification, clonotype clustering and error correction. A nonparametric unseen species model with Euler transformation was used to estimate lower-bound total TCR beta diversity. The public reads were quality trimmed at Q25 with fastp and then assembled into clones with MiXCR by TCRdb, keeping productive beta chains. Each CDR3 protein appears once, grouped with its most common genes and DNA. V and J calls and clone size were set by TCRdb, not the authors. This sample holds about 1.4 million distinct CDR3 sequences; approximately 63% were observed only once. About 6.3% of the sample belongs to the ten largest clones.

This clonotype was detected only a few times. The clone's antigen remains unknown. Within one base of it there is no much larger clone, and no base qualities were kept. Rearrangement joined TRBV27 to TRBJ2-3; no D gene can be assigned with confidence. Sequencing was performed on blood. The receptor comes from a man between 18 and 35 years old in good health. Read as DNA, the sequence is TGTGCCAGCAGTTTACTCGTTTTGGATACGCAGTATTTT. This gives the protein CASSLLVLDTQYF.